The TCR beta chain under discussion was sequenced for a study of blood T cell repertoires in COVID-19. The wider study: Acute and convalescent COVID-19 samples came from the United States, Italy and Spain. T cells, B-cell-depleted T cells, or PBMCs provided the cDNA or gDNA that served as material.

As processed by the authors: Nucleated cell number was recorded as an estimate derived from reference gene primer amplification. Using immunoSEQ multiplex PCR, the repertoire was profiled, and TCRdb retains in-frame clones only, with some absent. V, J and clone size are those of that table, while D and trimming were read from the DNA. Of about 120,000 clones listed, around four fifths were seen once; the top ten hold roughly 17%. CDR1 and CDR2 from the germline V gene are LNHDA and SQIVND (reference sequence). Trimming shortened V by 4 bases and J by 9 bases, and 19 bases separated the two germline ends. This CDR3 region has 15 residues.

The chain uses TRBV19 and TRBJ2-1, with a tentative D call TRBD2 (6 bases). The sample comprised peripheral blood. This receptor was obtained from a man in his fifties or sixties with active or convalescent COVID-19. CDR3 region: CASSTTPRTTIEQFF. CDR3 bases: TGTGCCAGTAGTACGACCCCGAGGACTACAATTGAGCAGTTCTTC.